The clone carrying this T cell receptor beta chain showed up just once. What it binds is not known. Assay used: immunoSEQ multiplex PCR; TCRdb lists only in-frame clones, some missing. The data contain roughly 2,300,000 clones, around 93% of them seen just once; the ten biggest clones take up around 0.38%. The investigators split CD4+ cells into a CD45RA+ naive subset and a CD45RA-negative memory subset. This sample was taken from a study of shared clonotypes between healthy human individuals. Study results and caveats: Between several donors, naive CD4 clonotypes were shared at a level of about 5%.

The CDR3 loop spans 13 amino acids. CDR1 is LNHNV and CDR2 is YYDKDF in the germline V gene (reference sequence). V lost 9 bases and J 4 bases, leaving 13 bases between the germline ends. The gene calls are TRBV15 and TRBJ2-1; D is undetermined. This sequence was found in a man in his late teens or twenties in good health. Some clones in this sample may be carry-over from other donors' samples. The sample comprised naive CD4+ T cells from PBMCs. Subset: CD45RA+ positively selected. The CDR3 loop is CATRQNNYNEQFF. In nucleotides, the CDR3 is TGTGCCACGCGACAAAACAATTACAATGAGCAGTTCTTC.